These T cell receptor beta chains were read from a single sample in a study of blood T cell repertoires in COVID-19. The protocol was immunoSEQ multiplex PCR, while the TCRdb copy is restricted to in-frame clones and leaves out a portion. The data contain about 360,000 clones, around 84% of them singletons. The sequencing sample was made of peripheral blood. The source of these receptors is a human donor in a cohort sampled during active COVID-19. Each CDR3 is given with its conserved first and last residue. A D gene is named only where the DNA matches it firmly. Rows may omit the clone size; those that give it use once, few, many or a size class.

CDR3 DNA: TGCGCCAGCAGCCAATTGACAGGGGAGACCCAGTACTTC; CDR3 protein: CASSQLTGETQYF; J gene: TRBJ2-5; clone size: -; V gene: TRBV4-1; D gene: TRBD1
CDR3 DNA: TGTGCCAGCAGCCTGAAAATAGCGGGGCCCCAAGAGACCCAGTACTTC; CDR3 protein: CASSLKIAGPQETQYF; J gene: TRBJ2-5; clone size: -; V gene: TRBV3-1/TRBV3-2; D gene: TRBD2
CDR3 DNA: TGTGCCAGCAGCCGTTCGGCGGGACTTGGCCAATACAATGAGCAGTTCTTC; CDR3 protein: CASSRSAGLGQYNEQFF; J gene: TRBJ2-1; clone size: -; V gene: TRBV7-9; D gene: -
CDR3 DNA: TGTGCCAGCAGCGGGGCAGTTACACGGGAGCCCAAAGATACGCAGTATTTT; CDR3 protein: CASSGAVTREPKDTQYF; J gene: TRBJ2-3; clone size: once; V gene: TRBV9; D gene: -
CDR3 DNA: TGTGCCAGCAGTTACTCCGGGCGGGGCTACAATGAGCAGTTCTTC; CDR3 protein: CASSYSGRGYNEQFF; J gene: TRBJ2-1; clone size: -; V gene: TRBV6-6; D gene: -
CDR3 DNA: TGTGCCAGTTCCGGGGCGGGAAACGAGCAGTACTTC; CDR3 protein: CASSGAGNEQYF; J gene: TRBJ2-7; clone size: -; V gene: TRBV19; D gene: -
CDR3 DNA: TGTGCCAGCAGCGCCGGACAGGGAGTGTTATTGAATGAGCAGTTCTTC; CDR3 protein: CASSAGQGVLLNEQFF; J gene: TRBJ2-1; clone size: -; V gene: TRBV9; D gene: TRBD1
CDR3 DNA: TGTGCCAGCAGCTTAAGGGGGACTAGCACAGATACACAGTATTTT; CDR3 protein: CASSLRGTSTDTQYF; J gene: TRBJ2-3; clone size: -; V gene: TRBV7-2; D gene: TRBD2
CDR3 DNA: TGTGCCAGCAGCCCCCTCGCGAACACCGGGGAGCTGTTTTTT; CDR3 protein: CASSPLANTGELFF; J gene: TRBJ2-2; clone size: -; V gene: TRBV7-3; D gene: -
CDR3 DNA: TGTGCCAGCAGTCCCCGGGCGGGACGGAGAGAGACCCAGTACTTC; CDR3 protein: CASSPRAGRRETQYF; J gene: TRBJ2-5; clone size: -; V gene: TRBV6-2/TRBV6-3; D gene: -
CDR3 DNA: TGTGCCAGCAGCCAGACTAGCGGGGCTGAGACCCAGTACTTC; CDR3 protein: CASSQTSGAETQYF; J gene: TRBJ2-5; clone size: -; V gene: TRBV7-9; D gene: TRBD2
CDR3 DNA: TGCGCCAGCAGCCCTAGCGGGCTACAAGAGACCCAGTACTTC; CDR3 protein: CASSPSGLQETQYF; J gene: TRBJ2-5; clone size: -; V gene: TRBV5-1; D gene: TRBD2
CDR3 DNA: TGTGCCAGCAGTGGTGCTACACCCTCCGGGTCAGATACGCAGTATTTT; CDR3 protein: CASSGATPSGSDTQYF; J gene: TRBJ2-3; clone size: -; V gene: TRBV27; D gene: -
CDR3 DNA: TGCGCCAGCAGCTTGAATCAGGGGGCCACAGATACGCAGTATTTT; CDR3 protein: CASSLNQGATDTQYF; J gene: TRBJ2-3; clone size: -; V gene: TRBV5-1; D gene: TRBD1
CDR3 DNA: TGTGCCAGCAGTTACCCAGCGGGACCCCCACTACGCGAGCAGTACTTC; CDR3 protein: CASSYPAGPPLREQYF; J gene: TRBJ2-7; clone size: -; V gene: TRBV6-2/TRBV6-3; D gene: TRBD2
CDR3 DNA: TGCAGCGTTTCCGGGGGACAGGGACACGAGCAGTACTTC; CDR3 protein: CSVSGGQGHEQYF; J gene: TRBJ2-7; clone size: -; V gene: TRBV29-1; D gene: TRBD1
CDR3 DNA: TGTGCCATCCTGACCGGGACTAGCAGCCCTGGGGCCAACGTCCTGACTTTC; CDR3 protein: CAILTGTSSPGANVLTF; J gene: TRBJ2-6; clone size: -; V gene: TRBV7-9; D gene: TRBD2
CDR3 DNA: TGTGCCAGCAGCTCCACCGGTTCCGCGGGCACAGATACGCAGTATTTT; CDR3 protein: CASSSTGSAGTDTQYF; J gene: TRBJ2-3; clone size: -; V gene: TRBV7-3; D gene: -
CDR3 DNA: TGCAGCGTGGGGACAGGGAATCAGCCCCAGCATTTT; CDR3 protein: CSVGTGNQPQHF; J gene: TRBJ1-5; clone size: -; V gene: TRBV29-1; D gene: TRBD1
CDR3 DNA: TGTGCCAGCAGCGTATCAGACTCTGGAAACACCATATATTTT; CDR3 protein: CASSVSDSGNTIYF; J gene: TRBJ1-3; clone size: -; V gene: TRBV9; D gene: -
CDR3 DNA: TGTGCCAGCAGCTGGGGGTCCGGAGGGCCTTTACCTTGGACAGATACGCAGTATTTT; CDR3 protein: CASSWGSGGPLPWTDTQYF; J gene: TRBJ2-3; clone size: once; V gene: TRBV7-8; D gene: -
CDR3 DNA: TGTGCCACCAGTTCAGCAGGGCGCACAGATACGCAGTATTTT; CDR3 protein: CATSSAGRTDTQYF; J gene: TRBJ2-3; clone size: -; V gene: TRBV24-1; D gene: -
CDR3 DNA: TGTGCCAGCAGCGGGAGACAGGGTGACGAGCAGTACTTC; CDR3 protein: CASSGRQGDEQYF; J gene: TRBJ2-7; clone size: -; V gene: TRBV5-4; D gene: TRBD1
CDR3 DNA: TGTGCCAGTAGTATGTTGCAGGGCTCCTACGAGCAGTACTTC; CDR3 protein: CASSMLQGSYEQYF; J gene: TRBJ2-7; clone size: once; V gene: TRBV19; D gene: -
CDR3 DNA: TGTGCCAGCTCACCAACAACAGGGGAAATTGGTTCTAGCTATGGCTACACCTTC; CDR3 protein: CASSPTTGEIGSSYGYTF; J gene: TRBJ1-2; clone size: -; V gene: TRBV18; D gene: TRBD1
CDR3 DNA: TGTGCCAGCAGTTTACAGGGAATATTTCGGGACACTGAAGCTTTCTTT; CDR3 protein: CASSLQGIFRDTEAFF; J gene: TRBJ1-1; clone size: -; V gene: TRBV27; D gene: -
CDR3 DNA: TGTGCCTGGGGCCAGGACTCCTCAGAGACCCAGTACTTC; CDR3 protein: CAWGQDSSETQYF; J gene: TRBJ2-5; clone size: -; V gene: TRBV30; D gene: -
CDR3 DNA: TGCAGCGTTGAACGGACCCAGAGGGAGCCAGGGGGCGATACGCAGTATTTT; CDR3 protein: CSVERTQREPGGDTQYF; J gene: TRBJ2-3; clone size: -; V gene: TRBV29-1; D gene: TRBD1
CDR3 DNA: TGTGCCAGCAGTTTTACAGGGGAAAGCACAGATACGCAGTATTTT; CDR3 protein: CASSFTGESTDTQYF; J gene: TRBJ2-3; clone size: -; V gene: TRBV27; D gene: TRBD1
CDR3 DNA: TGCGCCAGCAGCTTGAACGGAGGGGAGCAGCCCCAGCATTTT; CDR3 protein: CASSLNGGEQPQHF; J gene: TRBJ1-5; clone size: -; V gene: TRBV5-1; D gene: -
CDR3 DNA: TGTGCCACCAGCAGCCTTTATAGCACAGATACGCAGTATTTT; CDR3 protein: CATSSLYSTDTQYF; J gene: TRBJ2-3; clone size: once; V gene: TRBV15; D gene: -
CDR3 DNA: TGTGCCAGCAGGAAAGGGAGCGCTTTCGGCAACTATGGCTACACCTTC; CDR3 protein: CASRKGSAFGNYGYTF; J gene: TRBJ1-2; clone size: -; V gene: TRBV2; D gene: -
CDR3 DNA: TGTGCCAGCAGCTCCGGACCGGGACTAGCGACAGGCGAGCAGTTCTTC; CDR3 protein: CASSSGPGLATGEQFF; J gene: TRBJ2-1; clone size: -; V gene: TRBV9; D gene: TRBD2
CDR3 DNA: TGCGCCAGCAGCTTTAGCGGGGGCGGAGATACGCAGTATTTT; CDR3 protein: CASSFSGGGDTQYF; J gene: TRBJ2-3; clone size: -; V gene: TRBV5-1; D gene: TRBD2
CDR3 DNA: TGTGCCAGCAGCCAATCCCCACGAGGGAGCTACCAAGAGACCCAGTACTTC; CDR3 protein: CASSQSPRGSYQETQYF; J gene: TRBJ2-5; clone size: -; V gene: TRBV3-1/TRBV3-2; D gene: -